These 27 T cell receptor beta chains came from one sample sequenced in a study of neurological immune-mediated disorders. Time point described: technical triplicate 3. TCRdb called the 5' RACE reads again in MiXCR, with one record for every CDR3 protein. The sample lists nearly 45,000 distinct CDR3 sequences, 20% to 25% occurring once. The sample was PBMCs. These receptor sequences come from a man aged 55 to 70 with HTLV-1-associated myelopathy (HAM/TSP).

V usage is TRBV7-6 and J usage is TRBJ1-1, with D unclear. The CDR3 sequence is 13 residues long. Germline CDR1 reads SGHVS; CDR2 reads FNYEAQ. Trimming left V 7 bases short and J 4 bases short, with 13 bases between. DNA of the CDR3: TGTGCCAGCACCCGTGATCAAGGCACTGAAGCTTTCTTT. The encoded protein is CASTRDQGTEAFF.

A note on this clonotype: This sequence may be a read error, since a much larger clone differs from it by one base. This chain uses TRBV2 with TRBJ2-7; D gene ambiguous. Trimming cost V 8 bases and J 3 bases, with 8 bases left between them. CDR1 and CDR2 (germline): SNHLY, FYNNEI. The CDR3 totals 11 residues. For the CDR3, the DNA is TGTGCCAGCTGTCCAGACTACGAGCAGTACTTC. Protein: CASCPDYEQYF. Full variable domain (outside the CDR3, taken from reference TRBV2 and TRBJ2-7): EPEVTQTPSHQVTQMGQEVILRCVPISNHLYFYWYRQILGQKVEFLVSFYNNEISEKSEIFDDQFSVERPDGSNFTLKIRSTKLEDSAMYFCASCPDYEQYFGPGTRLTVT.

A word on this clonotype: Here the CDR3 omits its conserved ending phenylalanine or tryptophan, so a read error is the likely source. The DNA is left out, because the CDR3 cannot be placed on it with certainty; the CDR3 is given as TCRdb lists it. The CDR3 protein is CASSLGDTNEQLL. This sequence joins TRBV12-3 or TRBV12-4 and TRBJ2-1; TRBD1 is the table's D call and was not checked against the DNA. The length of the CDR3 is 13 amino acids, counting both ends.

This clonotype was observed many times. The V gene is TRBV20-1, the J gene TRBJ1-1; no reliable D call. V was cut by 1 base and J by 0 bases, with 9 bases left in between. CDR3 length: 14 amino acids. CDR1 and CDR2 (germline): DFQATT, SNEGSKA (reference sequence). The CDR3 loop is CSARVELMNTEAFF. DNA of the CDR3: TGCAGTGCTAGAGTGGAGTTAATGAACACTGAAGCTTTCTTT.

This clonotype was seen repeatedly, ten times or more. This chain links TRBV9 with TRBJ1-2, with 12 nucleotides matching TRBD1. V lost 2 bases to trimming and J lost 2 bases; unmatched junction nucleotides: 10. The CDR3 sequence is 18 residues long. Germline V gives CDR1 SGDLS, CDR2 YYNGEE. CDR3 amino acids: CASSVRRDRGPANYGYTF. The CDR3 nucleotides are TGTGCCAGCAGCGTCCGAAGGGACAGGGGGCCTGCAAACTATGGCTACACCTTC.

J is TRBJ2-1 and V is TRBV6-5; D unresolved. V was trimmed by 2 bases and J by 8 bases, leaving 19 bases between them. CDR3 length: 16 amino acids. Germline V gene data show CDR1 as MNHEY and CDR2 as SVGAGI. The CDR3 coding sequence is TGTGCCAGCAGTTACAGGGTCAGCTCTCAAGCATATGAGCAGTTCTTC. Protein: CASSYRVSSQAYEQFF.

A remark on this clonotype: A junction boundary mismatches the germline segment, possibly from a read error. This rearrangement joins TRBV10-3 to TRBJ2-3; 7 nucleotides match TRBD2. The CDR3 length is 15 residues. The V gene's germline CDR1 is ENHRY and CDR2 SYGVKD. CDR3 in DNA: TGTACCATCAGCCCACAGCGGGATAGCACAGATACACAGTATTTT. Residues: CTISPQRDSTDTQYF.

This clonotype was seen ten or more times. The genes are TRBV6-1 and TRBJ2-7; the D is unclear. This CDR3 contains 15 residues. Trimming cost V 0 bases and J 0 bases, with 9 bases left between them. CDR1 is MNHNS and CDR2 is SASEGT in the germline V gene. The CDR3 loop reads CASSEAASFSYEQYF. Here the CDR3 DNA reads TGTGCCAGCAGTGAAGCGGCCTCCTTCTCCTACGAGCAGTACTTC.

This clonotype has at least ten counts. The chain uses TRBV5-1 and TRBJ1-1; D not certain. CDR1 is SGHRS, CDR2 YFSETQ, per germline. Trimming took 4 bases from V and 12 from J, leaving 22 bases between them. This CDR3 comprises 14 residues. CDR3 in DNA: TGCGCCAGCAGCCCCGGTGCGGCAGAGGTACAGACTTTCTTT. Translating it yields CASSPGAAEVQTFF.

About this clonotype: A read error is possible here, since a much larger clone lies one base away. The chain employs TRBV4-2 and TRBJ1-6, with unresolved D. The CDR3 length is 16 residues. Germline V gene data show CDR1 as LGHNA and CDR2 as YNFKEQ. The CDR3 sequence is CANSQEVASVGSPLHF. The CDR3, as DNA: TGTGCCAACAGCCAAGAAGTGGCGAGCGTCGGTTCACCCCTCCACTTT.

This clonotype was recorded many times. The V and J genes are TRBV4-1 and TRBJ2-1; TRBD2 agrees at 7 bases. This CDR3 has 14 amino acids. Germline-derived CDR1 and CDR2 are MGHRA and YSYEKL. Germline trimming cut 4 bases from V and 8 bases from J; bases unmatched to any gene: 8. The CDR3 DNA reads as TGCGCCAGCAGCCCGAGACTAGCTCCCCATGAGCAGTTCTTC. Encoded protein: CASSPRLAPHEQFF.

The chain is built from TRBV15 and TRBJ2-1; 9 bases match TRBD2. This CDR3 has 15 residues. The ends lost 0 bases at V and 14 bases at J; junction bases unmatched: 11. Germline-derived CDR1 and CDR2 are LNHNV and YYDKDF (reference sequence). CDR3 in DNA: TGTGCCACCAGCAGAGAGTTGCGGGAGGGCTTTATAGAGTTCTTC. It encodes CATSRELREGFIEFF.

This clonotype was counted between two and nine times. V gene TRBV18 combines with J gene TRBJ2-1, with 9 bases fitting TRBD2. CDR3 length: 15 amino acids. Germline V gene data show CDR1 as KGHSH and CDR2 as LQKENI. With 3 bases clipped from V and 7 bases from J, the junction kept 7 bases outside the gene matches. CDR3: CASSPGASGTNEQFF. The CDR3 region has the DNA TGTGCCAGCTCACCGGGTGCTAGCGGGACTAATGAGCAGTTCTTC.

The V call is TRBV20-1, the J call TRBJ2-2, with 10 bases lining up with TRBD2. J lost 9 bases, V lost 6 bases, and 13 bases had no gene match. CDR3 size: 15 residues. The germline V gene encodes CDR1 DFQATT and CDR2 SNEGSKA (reference sequence). The CDR3 loop reads CSALLAGGTTRELFF. In DNA, the CDR3 is TGCAGTGCGCTCTTAGCGGGAGGAACGACCAGGGAGCTGTTTTTT.

This clonotype came up many times. The chain has TRBV5-1 and TRBJ2-3, with D perhaps given as TRBD1 or TRBD2 (5 bases each). The length of the CDR3 is 16 residues. Trimming took off 5 bases at V and 2 bases at J, with 18 bases between the two ends. Germline loops: CDR1 SGHRS, CDR2 YFSETQ. CDR3: CASSRNRDRFTDTQYF. In nucleotides, the CDR3 is TGCGCCAGCAGTAGAAACCGGGACCGGTTCACAGATACGCAGTATTTT.

This clonotype was counted ten times or more. CDR3 in DNA: TGTGCCAGCAGCTTAAGCCCTTCGGATTCACCCCTCCACTTT. It yields the protein CASSLSPSDSPLHF. The rearrangement links TRBV7-8 to TRBJ1-6; D unclear. Germline values: CDR1 SGHVS, CDR2 FQNEAQ. V lost 2 bases to trimming and J lost 8 bases, with 10 bases between them. This CDR3 region has 14 residues. The entire variable domain, with the rest obtained from reference TRBV7-8 and TRBJ1-6, is as follows: GAGVSQSPRYKVAKRGQDVALRCDPISGHVSLFWYQQALGQGPEFLTYFQNEAQLDKSGLPSDRFFAERPEGSVSTLKIQRTQQEDSAVYLCASSLSPSDSPLHFGNGTRLTVT.

This chain connects TRBV20-1 to TRBJ2-1, with a tentative D call TRBD1 (6 bases). This CDR3 has 12 amino acids. The germline V gene encodes CDR1 DFQATT and CDR2 SNEGSKA (reference sequence). V lost 0 bases, J lost 9 bases, and 9 bases lay in between. CDR3 sequence reads: CSARDPRGEQFF. For the CDR3, the DNA is TGCAGTGCTAGAGATCCCAGGGGTGAGCAGTTCTTC.

This clonotype occurred many times. The chain links TRBV7-8 to TRBJ2-1, with D possibly being TRBD2 (7 bases). V lost 5 bases, J lost 8 bases, and 16 bases lay in between. This CDR3 contains 14 residues. CDR1 and CDR2 (germline): SGHVS, FQNEAQ. CDR3 sequence: CASSPPGGRDEQFF. CDR3 in DNA: TGTGCCAGCAGCCCCCCCGGGGGGCGGGATGAGCAGTTCTTC.

This clonotype was counted at least ten times. V is TRBV28 and J is TRBJ1-2; no reliable D call. There are 13 residues in the CDR3. V was cut by 2 bases and J by 3 bases, with 7 bases left in between. Germline loops: CDR1 MDHEN, CDR2 SYDVKM. The CDR3 protein is CASSLTQDYGYTF. CDR3 in DNA: TGTGCCAGCAGTTTAACGCAGGACTATGGCTACACCTTC.

V usage is TRBV19 and J usage is TRBJ2-4, with TRBD1 identical over 7 bases. V gave up 6 bases and J gave up 7 bases; unmatched junction bases: 6. Germline V CDR1 and CDR2: LNHDA, SQIVND (reference sequence). CDR3 size: 13 residues. CDR3 in DNA: TGTGCCAGTAGAGGACAGGCGGCTAACATTCAGTACTTC. Amino acid sequence: CASRGQAANIQYF.

By its share, this clonotype is medium-sized (0.01 to 0.1%). V usage is TRBV12-3 or TRBV12-4 and J usage is TRBJ1-2; possible D gene TRBD1, 6 bases. The CDR3 spans 14 residues. The germline V and J ends were trimmed by 6 bases and 4 bases, with 15 bases remaining between them. CDR3 loop: CASRKTGLGYGYTF. In nucleotides, the CDR3 is TGTGCCAGCAGGAAAACAGGGTTGGGCTATGGCTACACCTTC.

This clonotype was recorded many times. The chain carries TRBV7-9 and TRBJ2-7; D gene ambiguous. Germline values: CDR1 SEHNR, CDR2 FQNEAQ (reference sequence). The CDR3 has 13 amino acids. V gave up 5 bases and J gave up 2 bases, with 10 bases separating them. CDR3 region: CASSPKGPYEQYF. The CDR3 DNA is TGTGCCAGCAGCCCAAAAGGTCCCTACGAGCAGTACTTC.

This clonotype was counted at least ten times. The chain couples TRBV20-1 to TRBJ1-2; D gene unclear. Looked up from germline, CDR1 is DFQATT and CDR2 is SNEGSKA (reference sequence). The V end lost 3 bases, the J end lost 6 bases, and 8 bases lay between the germline ends. The CDR3 totals 11 residues. In DNA form, the CDR3 reads TGCAGTGCTAGTTTCGGGGATGGCTACACCTTC. Translating gives CSASFGDGYTF.

This clonotype was recorded at least ten times. J is TRBJ2-3 and V is TRBV5-4; TRBD2 aligns across 8 bases. The V and J ends lost 1 base and 2 bases, in that order; junction bases with no gene match: 3. The V gene's germline CDR1 is SGHNT and CDR2 YYREEE (reference sequence). The CDR3 consists of 15 residues. The CDR3 protein is CASSLSSGYTDTQYF. CDR3 coding DNA: TGTGCCAGCAGCTTGTCTAGCGGGTACACAGATACGCAGTATTTT.

This clonotype has a count of ten or more. J is TRBJ2-2 and V is TRBV7-9; the D gene is possibly TRBD1 (5 bases). The V end was cut by 2 bases, the J end by 7 bases, with 8 bases between. CDR1 and CDR2 (germline): SEHNR, FQNEAQ (reference sequence). CDR3 length: 13 residues. The CDR3 sequence: CASSLQGSGELFF. As DNA, the CDR3 is TGTGCCAGCAGCTTACAGGGAAGCGGGGAGCTGTTTTTT. Looking up the rest from reference TRBV7-9 and TRBJ2-2 gives the full variable domain: DTGVSQNPRHKITKRGQNVTFRCDPISEHNRLYWYRQTLGQGPEFLTYFQNEAQLEKSRLLSDRFSAERPKGSFSTLEIQRTEQGDSAMYLCASSLQGSGELFFGEGSRLTVL.

Many counts were recorded for this clonotype. The gene calls are TRBV5-1 and TRBJ1-1; no reliable D call. CDR3 length: 16 amino acids. The V gene lost 5 bases and the J gene lost 0 bases, with 17 bases spanning the gap. Germline CDR1 is SGHRS and CDR2 is YFSETQ. The CDR3 DNA reads as TGCGCCAGCAGGATCGACTCCTCGGAGGTGAACACTGAAGCTTTCTTT. Protein sequence: CASRIDSSEVNTEAFF.

This clonotype was seen more than once but under ten times. The chain has TRBV5-1 and TRBJ1-1; no definite D call. Germline V lookup: CDR1 SGHRS, CDR2 YFSETQ. The CDR3 has 13 amino acids. Trimming cost V 0 bases and J 5 bases, with 8 bases left between them. The CDR3 coding sequence is TGCGCCAGCAGCTTGGACCGAAAAACTGAAGCTTTCTTT. Residues: CASSLDRKTEAFF.